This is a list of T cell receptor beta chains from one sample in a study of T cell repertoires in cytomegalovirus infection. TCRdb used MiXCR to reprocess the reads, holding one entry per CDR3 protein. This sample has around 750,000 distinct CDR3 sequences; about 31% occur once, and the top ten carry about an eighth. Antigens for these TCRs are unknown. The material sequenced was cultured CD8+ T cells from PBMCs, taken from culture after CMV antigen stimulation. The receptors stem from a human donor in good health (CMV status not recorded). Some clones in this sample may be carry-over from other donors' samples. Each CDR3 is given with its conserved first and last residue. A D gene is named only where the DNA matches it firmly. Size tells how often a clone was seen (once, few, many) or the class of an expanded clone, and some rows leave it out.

CDR3: CASSPQGFGFSNQPQHF
V: TRBV6-5
length: 17
size: -
D: -
J: TRBJ1-5

CDR3: CASTPGEGRFTGELFF
V: TRBV12-3/TRBV12-4
length: 16
size: few
D: -
J: TRBJ2-2

CDR3: CASSQEWRSNQPQHF
V: TRBV4-3
length: 15
size: many
D: -
J: TRBJ1-5

CDR3: CASIPPGLQETQYF
V: TRBV7-9
length: 14
size: few
D: TRBD2
J: TRBJ2-5

CDR3: CASTSAGESQETQYF
V: TRBV27
length: 15
size: -
D: TRBD2
J: TRBJ2-5

CDR3: CASTPSGGVTDTQYF
V: TRBV7-2
length: 15
size: many
D: TRBD2
J: TRBJ2-3

CDR3: CASRGKQGRISEAFF
V: TRBV28
length: 15
size: many
D: -
J: TRBJ1-1

CDR3: CASSQAQRPETQYF
V: TRBV4-3
length: 14
size: -
D: -
J: TRBJ2-5

CDR3: CASSYIWGGGDEQFF
V: TRBV6-5
length: 15
size: -
D: TRBD2
J: TRBJ2-1

CDR3: CASSWTGVPPEKLFF
V: TRBV6-6
length: 15
size: -
D: TRBD1
J: TRBJ1-4

CDR3: CAISQPGVYGQPQHF
V: TRBV10-3
length: 15
size: -
D: -
J: TRBJ1-5

CDR3: CASALTPGHRYEQYF
V: TRBV2
length: 15
size: -
D: -
J: TRBJ2-7

CDR3: CASSEAHHRGREGNTEAFF
V: TRBV2
length: 19
size: -
D: TRBD1
J: TRBJ1-1

CDR3: CASSLGFLQGRDTDTQYF
V: TRBV7-7
length: 18
size: many
D: -
J: TRBJ2-3

CDR3: CASSEGGRTSGTYEQYF
V: TRBV2
length: 17
size: -
D: TRBD2
J: TRBJ2-7

CDR3: CASSQDWDPFNYGYTF
V: TRBV4-3
length: 16
size: -
D: -
J: TRBJ1-2